The rows below give T cell receptor beta chains drawn from one sample of a study of T cell repertoires in cytomegalovirus infection. TCRdb reprocessed the reads via MiXCR and lists one record per CDR3 protein. The repertoire consists of approximately 170,000 distinct CDR3 sequences, with 17% occurring once and the leading ten covering 18%. The material sequenced was CD8+ T cells from PBMCs. These receptors all come from a human donor in good health (CMV status not recorded). Some clones in this sample may be carry-over from other donors' samples. CDR3s include the opening cysteine and the closing phenylalanine or tryptophan. Fields, in order: D gene, J gene, V gene, clone size, CDR3 DNA, CDR3 protein. A D gene is named only where the DNA matches it firmly. Some rows mark clone size as missing; the rest say once, few, many or name a class of expanded clone.

d_gene: TRBD2
j_gene: TRBJ2-5
v_gene: TRBV7-6
abundance: -
CDR3nt: TGTGCCAGCAGCCTACTAGCGGGGGTCCTCCAAGAGACCCAGTACTTC
CDR3aa: CASSLLAGVLQETQYF

d_gene: TRBD2
j_gene: TRBJ2-3
v_gene: TRBV7-8
abundance: few
CDR3nt: TGTGCCAGCAGCTTAGGGCTAGCGGGAGGCAACCACCCCACAGATACGCAGTATTTT
CDR3aa: CASSLGLAGGNHPTDTQYF

d_gene: TRBD2
j_gene: TRBJ2-1
v_gene: TRBV7-2
abundance: many
CDR3nt: TGTGCCAGCAGCCCGGGACCGGGACTAGCGGGGGGCCCCTCCTACAATGAGCAGTTCTTC
CDR3aa: CASSPGPGLAGGPSYNEQFF

d_gene: -
j_gene: TRBJ1-1
v_gene: TRBV4-1
abundance: few
CDR3nt: TGCGCCAGCAGCCAAGAGGAAGCCGTAAGTCCTGAAGCTTTCTTT
CDR3aa: CASSQEEAVSPEAFF

d_gene: TRBD1
j_gene: TRBJ1-2
v_gene: TRBV29-1
abundance: -
CDR3nt: TGCAGCGGTCGGGGACAGGGCGAATATGGCTACACCTTC
CDR3aa: CSGRGQGEYGYTF

d_gene: -
j_gene: TRBJ2-5
v_gene: TRBV29-1
abundance: many
CDR3nt: TGCAGCGGTTCCCGGGGAGGAGAGACCCAGTACTTC
CDR3aa: CSGSRGGETQYF

d_gene: -
j_gene: TRBJ1-5
v_gene: TRBV7-9
abundance: -
CDR3nt: TGTGCCAGCAGCTTAGCGCCGGGGACTCAGCCCCAGCATTTT
CDR3aa: CASSLAPGTQPQHF

d_gene: -
j_gene: TRBJ2-5
v_gene: TRBV28
abundance: -
CDR3nt: TGTGCCAGCAGTTTACCGCGGGAAATCCAAGAGACCCAGTACTTC
CDR3aa: CASSLPREIQETQYF

d_gene: -
j_gene: TRBJ1-2
v_gene: TRBV7-2
abundance: few
CDR3nt: TGTGCCAGCAGCACCGGGAACAACTTAGGGTATGGCTACACCTTC
CDR3aa: CASSTGNNLGYGYTF

d_gene: -
j_gene: TRBJ2-7
v_gene: TRBV19
abundance: -
CDR3nt: TGTGCCAGTAGCACCCGGGGTGGCTCCTACGAGCAGTACTTC
CDR3aa: CASSTRGGSYEQYF

d_gene: TRBD1
j_gene: TRBJ2-1
v_gene: TRBV6-1
abundance: many
CDR3nt: TGTGCCAGCAGCCCCACCGGGACAGTATCCTACAATGAGCAGTTCTTC
CDR3aa: CASSPTGTVSYNEQFF

d_gene: TRBD2
j_gene: TRBJ2-1
v_gene: TRBV28
abundance: many
CDR3nt: TGTGCCAGCATTAGCGGGAGTGTTGAGCAGTTCTTC
CDR3aa: CASISGSVEQFF

d_gene: -
j_gene: TRBJ2-7
v_gene: TRBV7-6
abundance: -
CDR3nt: TGTGCCAGCAGCCCAAGGACGCCTCCCTACGAGAAGTACTTC
CDR3aa: CASSPRTPPYEKYF

d_gene: TRBD2
j_gene: TRBJ2-3
v_gene: TRBV7-8
abundance: -
CDR3nt: TGTGCCAGCAGCTTAGCTAGCGGGGCTAGCACAGATACGCAGTATTTT
CDR3aa: CASSLASGASTDTQYF

d_gene: -
j_gene: TRBJ2-7
v_gene: TRBV7-2
abundance: -
CDR3nt: TGTGCCAGCACGGAGGGACTGACCTACGAGCAGTACTTC
CDR3aa: CASTEGLTYEQYF

d_gene: -
j_gene: TRBJ2-7
v_gene: TRBV11-2
abundance: -
CDR3nt: TGTGCCAGCAGCTTAGGGGCGCCTGGAGGGCAGTACTTC
CDR3aa: CASSLGAPGGQYF

d_gene: -
j_gene: TRBJ1-4
v_gene: TRBV7-6
abundance: -
CDR3nt: TGTGCCAGCAGTAAGAAGGAAAAACTGTTTTTT
CDR3aa: CASSKKEKLFF

d_gene: -
j_gene: TRBJ2-7
v_gene: TRBV11-2
abundance: -
CDR3nt: TGTGCCAGCAGCGGGAAGACTAGTTCCGAGCAGTACTTC
CDR3aa: CASSGKTSSEQYF

d_gene: -
j_gene: TRBJ2-7
v_gene: TRBV20-1
abundance: few
CDR3nt: TGCAGTGCTAGAGTGAGACGAAGCAGGTACGAGCAGTACTTC
CDR3aa: CSARVRRSRYEQYF

d_gene: -
j_gene: TRBJ1-1
v_gene: TRBV12-3/TRBV12-4
abundance: -
CDR3nt: TGTGCCAGCACCTTGGGGGCAGGGGTAACTGAAGCTTTCTTT
CDR3aa: CASTLGAGVTEAFF

d_gene: TRBD1
j_gene: TRBJ2-1
v_gene: TRBV7-9
abundance: -
CDR3nt: TGTGCCAGCAGCTCCTCGGACAGGGGGTTTGAAGATGAGCAGTTCTTC
CDR3aa: CASSSSDRGFEDEQFF

d_gene: -
j_gene: TRBJ2-7
v_gene: TRBV7-2
abundance: many
CDR3nt: TGTGCCAGCAGCTTAGGGGCCCTCTACGAGCAGTACTTC
CDR3aa: CASSLGALYEQYF

d_gene: -
j_gene: TRBJ2-3
v_gene: TRBV10-3
abundance: few
CDR3nt: TGTGCCATCAGAGGTTGGCAGGGAATAATAGATACGCAGTATTTT
CDR3aa: CAIRGWQGIIDTQYF

d_gene: TRBD1
j_gene: TRBJ1-5
v_gene: TRBV5-5
abundance: few
CDR3nt: TGTGCCAGCAGCCCCCAGGACAGGGACCGCAATCAGCCCCAGCATTTT
CDR3aa: CASSPQDRDRNQPQHF

d_gene: -
j_gene: TRBJ1-1
v_gene: TRBV25-1
abundance: few
CDR3nt: TGTGCCAGCAGTGATTCGCGGGGGCGAATCACTGAAGCTTTCTTT
CDR3aa: CASSDSRGRITEAFF

d_gene: -
j_gene: TRBJ2-5
v_gene: TRBV7-2
abundance: many
CDR3nt: TGTGCCAGCAGCTTATTTGGCAGACAAGAGACCCAGTACTTC
CDR3aa: CASSLFGRQETQYF

d_gene: TRBD2
j_gene: TRBJ2-7
v_gene: TRBV15
abundance: many
CDR3nt: TGTGCCACCAGCAGGGTAGCGGGAGAGGTGCAGTACTTC
CDR3aa: CATSRVAGEVQYF

d_gene: -
j_gene: TRBJ2-3
v_gene: TRBV20-1
abundance: -
CDR3nt: TGCAGTGCTAGAAGCTACGGGGACTCCCCAGATACGCAGTATTTT
CDR3aa: CSARSYGDSPDTQYF

d_gene: TRBD2
j_gene: TRBJ2-7
v_gene: TRBV28
abundance: -
CDR3nt: TGTGCCAGCAGTTTAAGTAGCGGGAGTGACGAGCAGTACTTC
CDR3aa: CASSLSSGSDEQYF

d_gene: -
j_gene: TRBJ2-7
v_gene: TRBV6-2/TRBV6-3
abundance: few
CDR3nt: TGTGCCAGCAAGCAGGACGGGACTCCCTACGAGCAGTACTTC
CDR3aa: CASKQDGTPYEQYF

d_gene: -
j_gene: TRBJ2-3
v_gene: TRBV7-9
abundance: few
CDR3nt: TGTGCCAGCAGCCACACCTTGGACAGAGACCTTCGGGATACGCAGTATTTT
CDR3aa: CASSHTLDRDLRDTQYF

d_gene: -
j_gene: TRBJ1-2
v_gene: TRBV12-3/TRBV12-4
abundance: -
CDR3nt: TGTGCCAGCAGTTCCTGGGTGGATGACTACACCTTC
CDR3aa: CASSSWVDDYTF

d_gene: TRBD2
j_gene: TRBJ2-1
v_gene: TRBV9
abundance: -
CDR3nt: TGTGCCAGCAGCGTAGGTAGCGGGATAGGTAATGAGCAGTTCTTC
CDR3aa: CASSVGSGIGNEQFF

d_gene: TRBD2
j_gene: TRBJ2-3
v_gene: TRBV11-2
abundance: -
CDR3nt: TGTGCCAGCAGCCCCTCTGCGGGAGGCGGGGATACGCAGTATTTT
CDR3aa: CASSPSAGGGDTQYF

d_gene: -
j_gene: TRBJ1-1
v_gene: TRBV7-9
abundance: few
CDR3nt: TGTGCCAGCACCTCCGGGGCGGGAGACACTGAAGCTTTCTTT
CDR3aa: CASTSGAGDTEAFF

d_gene: -
j_gene: TRBJ1-1
v_gene: TRBV19
abundance: few
CDR3nt: TGTGCCAGTAGTGAGGGGTCAGGGACTGAAGCTTTCTTT
CDR3aa: CASSEGSGTEAFF

d_gene: TRBD2
j_gene: TRBJ2-7
v_gene: TRBV7-2
abundance: -
CDR3nt: TGTGCCAGCAGCTTAGTAACCGCCCGGGAGGGGCAGTACTTC
CDR3aa: CASSLVTAREGQYF

d_gene: -
j_gene: TRBJ2-2
v_gene: TRBV12-3/TRBV12-4
abundance: few
CDR3nt: TGTGCCAGCAGATCTTGGACCGGGGAGCTGTTTTTT
CDR3aa: CASRSWTGELFF

d_gene: -
j_gene: TRBJ2-2
v_gene: TRBV7-9
abundance: many
CDR3nt: TGTGCCAGCTCGAGGGATACCGGGGAGCTGTTTTTT
CDR3aa: CASSRDTGELFF